A single sample gave rise to the 9 T cell receptor beta chains below, sequenced in a study of B cell selection in AIRE deficiency. Measured with immunoSEQ multiplex PCR; TCRdb has only the in-frame clones, and not every one. The data contain about 24,000 clones, roughly 95% of them seen just once; the ten biggest clones take up less than 0.25%. The sorted conventional CD4 T cells were gated as CD4+CD127+. Material: CD4+CD127+ conventional T cells sorted from PBMCs. These receptors were taken from a human donor in good health.

A single count supports this clone. The rearrangement joins TRBV19 to TRBJ2-1; tentatively, D is TRBD1 or TRBD2 (5 bases each). V dropped 6 bases and J dropped 7 bases, with 16 bases sitting between them. The length of the CDR3 is 14 residues. Germline CDR1 reads LNHDA; CDR2 reads SQIVND (reference sequence). CDR3 sequence (DNA): TGTGCCAGTAGACAGGCAGCGGTTGGTAATGAGCAGTTCTTC. Translation: CASRQAAVGNEQFF.

V is TRBV25-1 and J is TRBJ2-5; D is unclear. The length of the CDR3 is 10 residues. The germline CDR1 and CDR2 sequences are MGHDK and SYGVNS. V lost 6 bases and J 4 bases, leaving 3 bases between the germline ends. The CDR3 DNA sequence: TGTGCCAGCAGGAGAGAGACCCAGTACTTC. This gives the protein CASRRETQYF.

The V call is TRBV5-1, the J call TRBJ2-3; 7 bases are a match to TRBD1. CDR3 length: 17 amino acids. Germline V gene lookup returns CDR1 SGHRS and CDR2 YFSETQ. Trimming took 3 bases from V and 1 from J; bases not matched to a gene: 11. CDR3 region: CASSSAQRGLGTDTQYF. CDR3 coding DNA: TGCGCCAGCAGCTCGGCGCAGAGGGGGCTCGGCACAGATACGCAGTATTTT. The complete variable domain, with remaining parts taken from reference TRBV5-1 and TRBJ2-3, reads KAGVTQTPRYLIKTRGQQVTLSCSPISGHRSVSWYQQTPGQGLQFLFEYFSETQRNKGNFPGRFSGRQFSNSRSEMNVSTLELGDSALYLCASSSAQRGLGTDTQYFGPGTRLTVL.

The rearrangement links TRBV5-6 to TRBJ2-2, with 10 bases identical to TRBD2. The germline gives CDR1 SGHDT, CDR2 YYEEEE. CDR3 size: 16 residues. J lost 0 bases, V lost 4 bases, and 3 bases had no gene match. The CDR3 loop is CASSKTSGTNTGELFF. The CDR3 DNA is TGTGCCAGCAGCAAAACTAGCGGGACGAACACCGGGGAGCTGTTTTTT.

The rearrangement joins TRBV2 to TRBJ2-7, with D perhaps TRBD1 (5 bases). The length of the CDR3 is 14 residues. Germline CDR1 reads SNHLY; CDR2 reads FYNNEI. Between the trimmed V and J ends, which lost 5 bases and 4 bases, there was a span of 15 bases. Written as DNA, the CDR3 is TGTGCCAGCAGTATTAGTTGGGGCGTATACGAGCAGTACTTC. Protein: CASSISWGVYEQYF.

The rearrangement joins TRBV7-9 to TRBJ2-1; 14 bases are a match to TRBD2. The germline V gene encodes CDR1 SEHNR and CDR2 FQNEAQ (reference sequence). This CDR3 spans 16 amino acids. V shed 5 bases, J shed 7 bases, and the junction held 7 bases outside the gene matches. CDR3 nucleotides: TGTGCCAGCAGCCCCCCAGGGACTAGCGGGAGTAATGAGCAGTTCTTC. Residues: CASSPPGTSGSNEQFF.

J is TRBJ1-2 and V is TRBV2; tentative D call: TRBD1 (5 bases). The CDR3 sequence is 15 residues long. Germline CDR1 is SNHLY and CDR2 is FYNNEI. Trimming pared 9 bases from V and 4 bases from J, leaving 21 bases between. CDR3 in amino acids: CASTGGLTGLYGYTF. The CDR3 coding sequence is TGTGCCAGTACAGGAGGCCTCACGGGCCTCTATGGCTACACCTTC.

The gene calls are TRBV7-8 and TRBJ2-3; no clear D gene. Germline values: CDR1 SGHVS, CDR2 FQNEAQ. The CDR3 runs 14 residues. V was clipped by 5 bases and J by 4 bases, with 13 bases between them. Here the CDR3 DNA reads TGTGCCAGCAGCCCCGACCGAGGTTCAGATACGCAGTATTTT. Its translation is CASSPDRGSDTQYF.

The V and J genes are TRBV9 and TRBJ1-1, with a tentative D call TRBD1 (5 bases). This CDR3 is built from 16 residues. Germline V gene sequence: CDR1 SGDLS, CDR2 YYNGEE. V lost 0 bases and J lost 1, with 13 bases in between. CDR3 sequence: CASSVDGAGWNTEAFF. The CDR3 nucleotides are TGTGCCAGCAGCGTAGATGGGGCGGGATGGAACACTGAAGCTTTCTTT.